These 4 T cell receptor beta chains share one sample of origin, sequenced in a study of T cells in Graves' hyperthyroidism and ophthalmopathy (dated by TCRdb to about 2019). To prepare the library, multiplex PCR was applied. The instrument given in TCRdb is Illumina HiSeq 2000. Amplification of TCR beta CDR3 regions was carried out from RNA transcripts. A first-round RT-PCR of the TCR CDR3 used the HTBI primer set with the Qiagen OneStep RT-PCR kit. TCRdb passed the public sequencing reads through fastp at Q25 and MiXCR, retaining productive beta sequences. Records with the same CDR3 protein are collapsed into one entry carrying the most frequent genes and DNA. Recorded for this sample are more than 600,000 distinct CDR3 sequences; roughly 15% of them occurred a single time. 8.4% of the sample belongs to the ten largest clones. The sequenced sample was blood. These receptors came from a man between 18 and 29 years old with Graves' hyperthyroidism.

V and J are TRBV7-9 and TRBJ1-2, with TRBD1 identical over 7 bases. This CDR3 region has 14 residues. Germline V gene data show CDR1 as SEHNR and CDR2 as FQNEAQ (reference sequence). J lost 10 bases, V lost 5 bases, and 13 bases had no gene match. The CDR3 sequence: CASSTQTGIGAYTF. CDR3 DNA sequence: TGTGCCAGCAGCACCCAGACAGGGATCGGCGCCTACACCTTC. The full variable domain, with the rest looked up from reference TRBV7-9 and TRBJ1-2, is DTGVSQNPRHKITKRGQNVTFRCDPISEHNRLYWYRQTLGQGPEFLTYFQNEAQLEKSRLLSDRFSAERPKGSFSTLEIQRTEQGDSAMYLCASSTQTGIGAYTFGSGTRLTVV.

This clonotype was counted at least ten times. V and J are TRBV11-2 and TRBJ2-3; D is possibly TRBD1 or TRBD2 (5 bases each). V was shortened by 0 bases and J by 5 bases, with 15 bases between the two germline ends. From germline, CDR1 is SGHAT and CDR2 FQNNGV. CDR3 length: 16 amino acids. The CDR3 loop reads CASSLDLGPPRDTQYF. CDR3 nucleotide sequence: TGTGCCAGCAGCTTAGATCTGGGACCCCCGCGAGATACGCAGTATTTT.

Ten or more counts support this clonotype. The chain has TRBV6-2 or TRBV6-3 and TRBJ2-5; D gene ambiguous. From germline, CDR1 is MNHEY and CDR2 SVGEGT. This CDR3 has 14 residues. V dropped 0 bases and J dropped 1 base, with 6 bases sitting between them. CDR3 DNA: TGTGCCAGCAGTTACTCGTACAGCCAAGAGACCCAGTACTTC. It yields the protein CASSYSYSQETQYF.

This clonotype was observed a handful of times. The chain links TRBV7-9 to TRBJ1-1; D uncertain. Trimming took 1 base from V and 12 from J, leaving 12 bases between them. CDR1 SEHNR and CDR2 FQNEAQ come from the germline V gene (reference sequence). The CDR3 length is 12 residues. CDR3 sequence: CASSLDRARTFF. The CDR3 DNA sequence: TGTGCCAGCAGCTTAGATAGGGCCAGGACTTTCTTT.